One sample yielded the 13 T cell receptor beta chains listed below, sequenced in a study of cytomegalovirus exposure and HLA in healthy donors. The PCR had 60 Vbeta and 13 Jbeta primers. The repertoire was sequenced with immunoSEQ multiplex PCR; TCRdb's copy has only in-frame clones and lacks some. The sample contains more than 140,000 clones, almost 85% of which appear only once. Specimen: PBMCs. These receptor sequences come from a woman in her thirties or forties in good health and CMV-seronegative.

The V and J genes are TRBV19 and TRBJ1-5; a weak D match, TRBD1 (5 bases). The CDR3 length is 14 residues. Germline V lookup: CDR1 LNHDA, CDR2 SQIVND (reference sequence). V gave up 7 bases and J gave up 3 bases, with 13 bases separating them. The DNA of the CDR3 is TGTGCCAGTAAACAAACAGGAGACAATCAGCCCCAGCATTTT. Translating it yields CASKQTGDNQPQHF.

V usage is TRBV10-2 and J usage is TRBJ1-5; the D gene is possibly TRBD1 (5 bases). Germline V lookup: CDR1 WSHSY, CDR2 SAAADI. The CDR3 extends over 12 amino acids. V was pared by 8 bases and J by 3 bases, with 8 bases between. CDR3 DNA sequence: TGCGCCAGCCGCGGGACCAATCAGCCCCAGCATTTT. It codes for CASRGTNQPQHF.

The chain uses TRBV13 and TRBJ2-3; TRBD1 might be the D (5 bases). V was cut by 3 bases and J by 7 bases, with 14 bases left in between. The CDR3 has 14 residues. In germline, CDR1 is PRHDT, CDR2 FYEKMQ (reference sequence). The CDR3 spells CASSFWQGWNTQYF. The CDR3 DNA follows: TGTGCCAGCAGCTTCTGGCAGGGTTGGAATACGCAGTATTTT.

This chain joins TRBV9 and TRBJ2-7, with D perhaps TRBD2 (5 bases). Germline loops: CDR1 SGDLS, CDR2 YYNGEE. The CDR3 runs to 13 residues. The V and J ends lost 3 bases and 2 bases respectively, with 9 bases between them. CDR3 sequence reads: CASSAGKTYEQYF. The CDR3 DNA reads TGTGCCAGCAGCGCCGGGAAAACCTACGAGCAGTACTTC.

The CDR3 DNA is TGCGCCAGCTCACCCAGGGCGGGAGTGACCACAGATACGCAGTATTTT. Protein sequence: CASSPRAGVTTDTQYF. The chain employs TRBV4-1 and TRBJ2-3, with TRBD2 matching 7 bases. V was pared by 8 bases and J by 2 bases, with 13 bases of the junction left unmatched. Germline V lookup: CDR1 MGHRA, CDR2 YSYEKL. This CDR3 has 16 residues.

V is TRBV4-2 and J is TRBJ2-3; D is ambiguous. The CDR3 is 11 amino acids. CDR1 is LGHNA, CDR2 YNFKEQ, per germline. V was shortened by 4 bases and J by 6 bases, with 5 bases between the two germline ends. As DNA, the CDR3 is TGTGCCAGCAGCCGCCGGGATACGCAGTATTTT. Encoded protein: CASSRRDTQYF.

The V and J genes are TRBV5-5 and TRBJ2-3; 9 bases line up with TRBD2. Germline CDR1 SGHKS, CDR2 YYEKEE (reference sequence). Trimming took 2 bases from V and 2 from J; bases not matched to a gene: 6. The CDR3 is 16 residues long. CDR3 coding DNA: TGTGCCAGCAGCTTATCACTAGCGGGTTACACAGATACGCAGTATTTT. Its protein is CASSLSLAGYTDTQYF.

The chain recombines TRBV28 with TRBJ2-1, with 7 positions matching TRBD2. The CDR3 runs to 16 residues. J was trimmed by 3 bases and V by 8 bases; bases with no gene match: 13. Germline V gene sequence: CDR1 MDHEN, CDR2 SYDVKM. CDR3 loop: CASSTEREDRYNEQFF. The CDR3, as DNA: TGTGCCAGCTCCACGGAACGGGAGGACCGCTACAATGAGCAGTTCTTC. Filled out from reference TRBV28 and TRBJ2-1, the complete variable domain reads DVKVTQSSRYLVKRTGEKVFLECVQDMDHENMFWYRQDPGLGLRLIYFSYDVKMKEKGDIPEGYSVSREKKERFSLILESASTNQTSMYLCASSTEREDRYNEQFFGPGTRLTVL.

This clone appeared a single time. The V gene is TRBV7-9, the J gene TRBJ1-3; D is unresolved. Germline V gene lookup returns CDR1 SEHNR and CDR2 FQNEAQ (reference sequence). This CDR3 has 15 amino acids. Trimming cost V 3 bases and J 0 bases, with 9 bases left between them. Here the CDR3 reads CASSFTSGSGNTIYF. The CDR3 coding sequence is TGTGCCAGCAGCTTTACTTCAGGCTCTGGAAACACCATATATTTT.

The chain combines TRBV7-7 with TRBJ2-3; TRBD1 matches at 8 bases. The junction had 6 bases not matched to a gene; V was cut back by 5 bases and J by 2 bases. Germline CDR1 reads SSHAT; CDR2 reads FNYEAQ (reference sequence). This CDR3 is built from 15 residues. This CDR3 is CASSAGTGDTDTQYF. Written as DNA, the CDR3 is TGTGCCAGCAGCGCCGGGACAGGAGACACAGATACGCAGTATTTT.

The CDR3 sequence: CASTTFLNPGLREKLFF. For the CDR3, the DNA is TGTGCCAGTACCACGTTTCTGAACCCCGGACTTCGTGAAAAACTGTTTTTT. V is TRBV19 and J is TRBJ1-4; D remains ambiguous. V lost 7 bases and J 7 bases, leaving 25 bases between the germline ends. The CDR3 totals 17 residues. CDR1 is LNHDA and CDR2 is SQIVND in the germline V gene (reference sequence).

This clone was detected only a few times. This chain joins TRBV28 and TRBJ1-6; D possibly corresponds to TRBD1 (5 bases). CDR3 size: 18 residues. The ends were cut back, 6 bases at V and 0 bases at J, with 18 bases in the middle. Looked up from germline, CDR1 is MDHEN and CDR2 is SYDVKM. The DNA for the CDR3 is TGTGCCAGCAGCCCGCGACAGATTCAAAGCTCCTATAATTCACCCCTCCACTTT. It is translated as CASSPRQIQSSYNSPLHF.

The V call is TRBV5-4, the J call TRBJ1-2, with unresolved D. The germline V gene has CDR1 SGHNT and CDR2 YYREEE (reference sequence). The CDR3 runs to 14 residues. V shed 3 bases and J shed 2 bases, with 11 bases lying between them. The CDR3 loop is CASSSGAVNYGYTF. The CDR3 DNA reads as TGTGCCAGCAGCTCCGGAGCCGTAAACTATGGCTACACCTTC.